The 25 T cell receptor beta chains presented below share a single source sample, sequenced in a study of Graves' ophthalmopathy and Graves' hyperthyroidism. Amplification of TCR beta CDR3 regions used RNA transcripts. An opening RT-PCR round employed HTBI primers and preceded a second-round multiplex PCR. Using its own MiXCR run on the multiplex PCR reads, TCRdb lists one record per CDR3 protein. Here the sample spans 900,000 to 1,200,000 distinct CDR3 sequences, about 40% being singletons. Sample: peripheral blood or thyroid tissue (not recorded which). The origin of the receptors is an adult man with Graves' hyperthyroidism.

The J gene is TRBJ1-2, the V gene TRBV4-3, with 8 bases identical to TRBD1. Germline V gene data show CDR1 as LGHNA and CDR2 as YSLEER. The CDR3 extends over 16 amino acids. V lost 0 bases to trimming and J lost 4 bases; unmatched junction nucleotides: 7. The CDR3 bases are TGCGCCAGCAGCCAAGAATCCAGGGGGCTAGGCTATGGCTACACCTTC. Protein sequence: CASSQESRGLGYGYTF.

This clonotype was found many times. The chain joins TRBV29-1 to TRBJ2-5; TRBD2 agrees at 10 bases. This CDR3 spans 14 amino acids. V shed 6 bases and J 3 bases; nucleotides not matched to a gene: 7. The germline gives CDR1 SQVTM, CDR2 ANQGSEA. This chain's CDR3 is CSVTGTSEKETQYF. The CDR3 region has the DNA TGCAGCGTGACCGGGACTAGCGAAAAAGAGACCCAGTACTTC.

The chain uses TRBV7-9 and TRBJ1-1, with 10 bases aligning to TRBD1. The CDR3 totals 17 residues. The germline V gene encodes CDR1 SEHNR and CDR2 FQNEAQ (reference sequence). The trim removed 4 bases at V and 5 bases at J, leaving 13 bases unmatched. The CDR3: CASSSSKPGTGVTEAFF. The CDR3 DNA reads as TGTGCCAGCAGCTCCAGCAAGCCCGGGACAGGGGTGACTGAAGCTTTCTTT.

This clonotype was observed a few times. The chain employs TRBV10-3 and TRBJ2-7, with TRBD2 matching over 10 bases. This CDR3 comprises 16 residues. The ends lost 4 bases at V and 2 bases at J; junction bases unmatched: 8. The V gene's germline CDR1 is ENHRY and CDR2 SYGVKD. In nucleotides, the CDR3 is TGTGCCATCAGTGGCGGGGCTAGCGGGGGTACCTACGAGCAGTACTTC. Translation gives CAISGGASGGTYEQYF.

This clonotype occurred many times. The V and J genes are TRBV15 and TRBJ2-5; D uncertain. The CDR3 spans 15 residues. Trimming took 0 bases from V and 1 from J, leaving 9 bases between them. Germline assignment: CDR1 LNHNV and CDR2 YYDKDF (reference sequence). The CDR3 DNA follows: TGTGCCACCAGCAGAGATCTGGGAACCCAAGAGACCCAGTACTTC. Protein: CATSRDLGTQETQYF.

This clonotype showed up many times. The genes are TRBV6-5 and TRBJ2-5; D gene uncertain. Germline values: CDR1 MNHEY, CDR2 SVGAGI. V shed 0 bases and J shed 1 base, with 9 bases lying between them. The CDR3 loop spans 15 amino acids. The CDR3 region has the DNA TGTGCCAGCAGTTACTCGGCAGGCTTCCAAGAGACCCAGTACTTC. Amino acid sequence: CASSYSAGFQETQYF.

This clonotype was counted at least ten times. This chain joins TRBV7-8 and TRBJ1-5; D is ambiguous. The CDR3 extends over 15 amino acids. Trimming removed 5 bases at V and 1 base at J, with 12 bases between. The germline CDR1 and CDR2 sequences are SGHVS and FQNEAQ. The CDR3 sequence: CASSLRGGSNQPQHF. Written as DNA, the CDR3 is TGTGCCAGCAGCCTTCGGGGTGGGAGCAATCAGCCCCAGCATTTT.

This clonotype appeared many times. V and J are TRBV5-6 and TRBJ2-5; no firm D call. This CDR3 is 13 amino acids long. Trimming removed 6 bases at V and 3 bases at J, with 12 bases between. The germline V gene has CDR1 SGHDT and CDR2 YYEEEE. For the CDR3, the DNA is TGTGCCAGCACCCCAGGAGTGGAAGAGACCCAGTACTTC. Residues: CASTPGVEETQYF.

As for this clonotype: A read error may be the cause here, since a much bigger clone is one base away. This chain links TRBV7-2 with TRBJ1-1; D remains ambiguous. Trimming took off 4 bases at V and 5 bases at J, with 11 bases between the two ends. The CDR3 consists of 13 residues. Germline V lookup: CDR1 SGHTA, CDR2 FQGNSA. CDR3 protein: CASSWTGMTEAFF. The CDR3 DNA reads TGTGCCAGCAGCTGGACCGGTATGACTGAAGCTTTCTTT.

This clonotype was counted ten times or more. The CDR3 protein is CSVSNYGYTF. The CDR3 nucleotides read TGCAGCGTTTCGAACTATGGCTACACCTTC. The chain links TRBV29-1 to TRBJ1-2; D gene ambiguous. Per germline, CDR1 SQVTM and CDR2 ANQGSEA. V lost 5 bases to trimming and J lost 2 bases, with 3 bases between them. This CDR3 contains 10 residues.

This chain connects TRBV4-1 to TRBJ2-7; 7 nucleotides align to TRBD1. CDR3 length: 15 amino acids. The germline gives CDR1 MGHRA, CDR2 YSYEKL. Trimming at V came to 3 bases and at J to 0 bases, leaving 5 bases not matched to a gene. CDR3 residues: CASSQTGTSSYEQYF. The DNA of the CDR3 is TGCGCCAGCAGCCAGACAGGGACAAGCTCCTACGAGCAGTACTTC.

This clonotype was recorded many times. The J gene is TRBJ1-3, the V gene TRBV5-8; possible D gene TRBD1, 5 bases. The germline V and J ends were trimmed by 2 bases and 4 bases, with 13 bases remaining between them. Per the germline V gene, CDR1 is SGHTS and CDR2 is YDEGEE. The CDR3 spans 15 residues. The CDR3 coding sequence is TGTGCCAGCAGCTTAACAGGAGCGGGAGGAAACACCATATATTTT. Translated, it gives CASSLTGAGGNTIYF.

This clonotype showed up many times. The rearrangement joins TRBV7-9 to TRBJ2-2; D ambiguous. V lost 9 bases and J 2 bases, leaving 16 bases between the germline ends. From germline, CDR1 is SEHNR and CDR2 FQNEAQ (reference sequence). The CDR3 is 15 amino acids. The CDR3 loop is CARGFGGLNTGELFF. The CDR3 DNA sequence: TGTGCCAGGGGGTTTGGCGGCCTAAACACCGGGGAGCTGTTTTTT.

This clonotype was counted at least ten times. The J gene is TRBJ1-1, the V gene TRBV7-7; D gene ambiguous. CDR1 SSHAT and CDR2 FNYEAQ come from the germline V gene (reference sequence). The CDR3 is 13 residues long. Trimming removed 0 bases from V and 5 bases from J, with 7 bases in between. The DNA for the CDR3 is TGTGCCAGCAGCTTAGCCCCGTATACTGAAGCTTTCTTT. Residues: CASSLAPYTEAFF.

This clonotype was seen just once. This chain joins TRBV5-1 and TRBJ2-3; 10 bases line up with TRBD1. Germline V gives CDR1 SGHRS, CDR2 YFSETQ. The length of the CDR3 is 16 residues. V was pared by 3 bases and J by 0 bases, with 4 bases of the junction left unmatched. The CDR3 region has the DNA TGCGCCAGCAGCTCCAGGACAGGGGGGAGCACAGATACGCAGTATTTT. Protein: CASSSRTGGSTDTQYF.

The table lists this clonotype with many counts. The gene calls are TRBV19 and TRBJ1-5, with D unclear. V lost 7 bases and J 2 bases, leaving 15 bases between the germline ends. The CDR3 consists of 15 residues. The germline gives CDR1 LNHDA, CDR2 SQIVND (reference sequence). CDR3 DNA: TGTGCCAGTAAATACGGGTCTCTCGGCAATCAGCCCCAGCATTTT. Its protein product is CASKYGSLGNQPQHF.

This clonotype was picked up many times. The chain links TRBV7-9 to TRBJ1-3; no reliable D call. From germline, CDR1 is SEHNR and CDR2 FQNEAQ (reference sequence). The V end was cut by 9 bases, the J end by 1 base, with 13 bases between. CDR3 length: 14 residues. CDR3 DNA sequence: TGTGCCAGTAATGAAGACCGATCTGGAAACACCATATATTTT. Translated: CASNEDRSGNTIYF.

V usage is TRBV2 and J usage is TRBJ2-5, with D perhaps matching TRBD1 (7 bases). V was pared by 4 bases and J by 7 bases, with 13 bases between. CDR3 length: 13 amino acids. In germline, CDR1 is SNHLY, CDR2 FYNNEI. CDR3 residues: CASSGQGGPTQYF. DNA for the CDR3: TGTGCCAGCAGTGGGCAGGGGGGTCCGACCCAGTACTTC.

Many counts were recorded for this clonotype. The chain joins TRBV7-6 to TRBJ2-5, with D unclear. Trimming left V 5 bases short and J 5 bases short, with 9 bases between. CDR3 length: 12 amino acids. CDR1 and CDR2 from the germline V gene are SGHVS and FNYEAQ. As DNA, the CDR3 is TGTGCCAGCAGCCCCCACGCGGAGACCCAGTACTTC. Translated, it gives CASSPHAETQYF. Filled out from reference TRBV7-6 and TRBJ2-5, the complete variable domain reads GAGVSQSPRYKVTKRGQDVALRCDPISGHVSLYWYRQALGQGPEFLTYFNYEAQQDKSGLPNDRFSAERPEGSISTLTIQRTEQRDSAMYRCASSPHAETQYFGPGTRLLVL.

With regard to this clonotype: With a much larger clone just one base away, this may be a read error. This chain links TRBV7-2 with TRBJ2-2; tentatively, D is TRBD1 or TRBD2 (5 bases each). The CDR3 is made up of 17 amino acids. The germline V gene has CDR1 SGHTA and CDR2 FQGNSA. The CDR3 DNA sequence: TGTGCCAGCATGTCAGGGACCGACTCTACCCTGACCGGGGAGCCGTTTTTT. It yields the protein CASMSGTDSTLTGEPFF.

The chain combines TRBV19 with TRBJ2-2; D perhaps matches TRBD2 (8 bases). The germline V gene encodes CDR1 LNHDA and CDR2 SQIVND (reference sequence). Trimming left V 6 bases short and J 2 bases short, with 16 bases between. This CDR3 comprises 16 residues. The CDR3 sequence: CASRETGTRNTGELFF. The CDR3 nucleotides are TGTGCCAGTAGGGAGACAGGGACTAGAAACACCGGGGAGCTGTTTTTT.

This clonotype has at least ten counts. This chain connects TRBV19 to TRBJ1-2; D might be TRBD1 (5 bases). This CDR3 is 15 amino acids long. V was shortened by 5 bases and J by 3 bases, with 16 bases between the two germline ends. Germline V CDR1 and CDR2: LNHDA, SQIVND (reference sequence). As DNA, the CDR3 is TGTGCCAGTAGTGCCGGGCCAGGGATCTACTATGGCTACACCTTC. Encoded protein: CASSAGPGIYYGYTF.

The chain recombines TRBV2 with TRBJ1-6; TRBD1 agrees at 7 bases. There are 15 residues in the CDR3. The trim removed 6 bases at V and 7 bases at J, leaving 9 bases unmatched. Germline loops: CDR1 SNHLY, CDR2 FYNNEI. CDR3 nucleotides: TGTGCCAGCAGGGGAAGACAGGGAGAGAATTCACCCCTCCACTTT. Protein product: CASRGRQGENSPLHF. Supplemented by reference TRBV2 and TRBJ1-6, the full variable domain reads EPEVTQTPSHQVTQMGQEVILRCVPISNHLYFYWYRQILGQKVEFLVSFYNNEISEKSEIFDDQFSVERPDGSNFTLKIRSTKLEDSAMYFCASRGRQGENSPLHFGNGTRLTVT.

This clonotype was found many times. This rearrangement joins TRBV10-3 to TRBJ1-1; possible D gene TRBD1, 5 bases. The germline gives CDR1 ENHRY, CDR2 SYGVKD. Trimming removed 0 bases at V and 4 bases at J, with 15 bases between. This CDR3 comprises 16 residues. CDR3 nucleotide sequence: TGTGCCATCAGTGAGTCGTTGTCGGGGCCGGGCACTGAAGCTTTCTTT. It translates to CAISESLSGPGTEAFF.

This clonotype came up many times. The V call is TRBV19, the J call TRBJ2-7; D uncertain. Between the trimmed V and J ends, which lost 5 bases and 3 bases, there was a span of 14 bases. The CDR3 is 14 residues long. The germline CDR1 and CDR2 sequences are LNHDA and SQIVND (reference sequence). DNA for the CDR3: TGTGCCAGTAGTGCCCTAGGTCTTGACTACGAGCAGTACTTC. It is translated as CASSALGLDYEQYF.